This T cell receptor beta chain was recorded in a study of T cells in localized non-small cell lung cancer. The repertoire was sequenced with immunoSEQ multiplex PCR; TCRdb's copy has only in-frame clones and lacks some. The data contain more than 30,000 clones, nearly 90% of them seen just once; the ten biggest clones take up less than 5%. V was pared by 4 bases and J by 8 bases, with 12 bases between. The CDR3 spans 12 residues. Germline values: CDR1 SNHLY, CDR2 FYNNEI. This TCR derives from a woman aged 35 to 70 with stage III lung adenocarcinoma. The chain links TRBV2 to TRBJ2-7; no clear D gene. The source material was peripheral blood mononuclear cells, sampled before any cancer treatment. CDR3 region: CASSGEAGQQYF. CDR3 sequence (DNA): TGTGCCAGCAGTGGGGAAGCTGGACAGCAGTACTTC.